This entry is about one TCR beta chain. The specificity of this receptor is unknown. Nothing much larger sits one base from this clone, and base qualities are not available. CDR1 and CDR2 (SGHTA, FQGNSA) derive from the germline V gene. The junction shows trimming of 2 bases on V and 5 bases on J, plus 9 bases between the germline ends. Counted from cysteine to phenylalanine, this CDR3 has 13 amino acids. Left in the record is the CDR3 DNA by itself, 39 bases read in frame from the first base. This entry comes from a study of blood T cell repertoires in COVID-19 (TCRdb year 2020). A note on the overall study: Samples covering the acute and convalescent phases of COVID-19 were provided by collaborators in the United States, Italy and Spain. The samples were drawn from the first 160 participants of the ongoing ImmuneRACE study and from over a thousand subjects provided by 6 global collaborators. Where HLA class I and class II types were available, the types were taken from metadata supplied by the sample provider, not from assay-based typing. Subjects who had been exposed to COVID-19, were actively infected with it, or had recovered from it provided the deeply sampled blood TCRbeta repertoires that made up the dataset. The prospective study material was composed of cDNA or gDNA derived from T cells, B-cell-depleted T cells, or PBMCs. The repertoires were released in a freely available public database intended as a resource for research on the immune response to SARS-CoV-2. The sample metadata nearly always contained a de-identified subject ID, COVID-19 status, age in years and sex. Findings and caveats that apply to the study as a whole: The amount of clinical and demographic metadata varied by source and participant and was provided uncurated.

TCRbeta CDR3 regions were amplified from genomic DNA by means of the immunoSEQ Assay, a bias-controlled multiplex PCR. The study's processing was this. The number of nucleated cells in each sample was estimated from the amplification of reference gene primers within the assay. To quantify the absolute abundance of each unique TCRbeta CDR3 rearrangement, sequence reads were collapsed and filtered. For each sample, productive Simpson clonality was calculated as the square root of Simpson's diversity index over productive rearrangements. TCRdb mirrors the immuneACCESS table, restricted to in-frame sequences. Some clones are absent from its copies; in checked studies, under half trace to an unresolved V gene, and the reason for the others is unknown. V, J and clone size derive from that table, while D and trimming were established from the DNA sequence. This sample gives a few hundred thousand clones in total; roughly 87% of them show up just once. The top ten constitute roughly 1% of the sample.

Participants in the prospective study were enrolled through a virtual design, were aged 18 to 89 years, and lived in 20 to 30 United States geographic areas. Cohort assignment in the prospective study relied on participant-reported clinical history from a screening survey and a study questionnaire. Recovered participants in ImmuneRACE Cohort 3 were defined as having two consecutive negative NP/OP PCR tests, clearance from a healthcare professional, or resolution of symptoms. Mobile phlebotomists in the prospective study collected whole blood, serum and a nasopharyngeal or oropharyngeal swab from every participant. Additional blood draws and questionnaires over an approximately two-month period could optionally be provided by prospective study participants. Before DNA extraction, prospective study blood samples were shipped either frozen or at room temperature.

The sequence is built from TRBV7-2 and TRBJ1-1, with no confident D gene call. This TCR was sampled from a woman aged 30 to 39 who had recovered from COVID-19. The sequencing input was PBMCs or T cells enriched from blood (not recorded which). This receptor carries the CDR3 CASSLFSGTEAFF. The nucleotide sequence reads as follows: TGTGCCAGCAGCTTATTTTCGGGGACTGAAGCTTTCTTT.